This T cell receptor beta chain was recovered during a study of blood T cell repertoires in COVID-19. Data came from immunoSEQ multiplex PCR; TCRdb stores just in-frame clones and leaves some out. The sample lists more than 150,000 clones, 80% to 90% occurring once. The ends lost 4 bases at V and 5 bases at J; junction bases unmatched: 5. This CDR3 region has 13 residues. Germline V gene sequence: CDR1 SGDLS, CDR2 YYNGEE. This clone was observed a single time. This rearrangement joins TRBV9 to TRBJ2-7; 8 positions agree with TRBD1. The TCR comes from a woman under 30 who had recovered from COVID-19. Sequenced material: peripheral blood. Here the CDR3 DNA reads TGTGCCAGCAGCTACGACAGGGGCAACGAGCAGTACTTC. Translation: CASSYDRGNEQYF. Looking up the rest from reference TRBV9 and TRBJ2-7 gives the full variable domain: DSGVTQTPKHLITATGQRVTLRCSPRSGDLSVYWYQQSLDQGLQFLIQYYNGEERAKGNILERFSAQQFPDLHSELNLSSLELGDSALYFCASSYDRGNEQYFGPGTRLTVT.